The next 20 T cell receptor beta chains were all read from a single sample in a study of cytomegalovirus exposure and HLA in healthy donors. Assay: immunoSEQ multiplex PCR; the TCRdb copy retains only in-frame clones and omits some. The sample comprises roughly 110,000 clones, about 88% of which are singletons, and 1.8% rests with the top ten. Sequencing was done on a sample of PBMCs. These receptors originate from a woman aged 18-29 years in good health and CMV-seropositive.

This chain connects TRBV5-4 to TRBJ2-7; the match to TRBD2 covers 14 bases. Losses at the gene ends were 4 bases for V and 2 bases for J; bases not matched to a gene: 2. The CDR3 covers 15 residues. Germline V gene lookup returns CDR1 SGHNT and CDR2 YYREEE (reference sequence). The CDR3 nucleotides read TGTGCCAGCAGCCCGGGACTAGCGGGGGCCTACGAGCAGTACTTC. The encoded protein is CASSPGLAGAYEQYF.

The chain carries TRBV10-3 and TRBJ1-1; no clear D. V lost 3 bases and J lost 5, with 13 bases in between. The CDR3 is 14 residues long. The V gene's germline CDR1 is ENHRY and CDR2 SYGVKD. CDR3 region: CAISEDINLTEAFF. CDR3 in DNA: TGTGCCATCAGTGAAGACATTAATCTGACTGAAGCTTTCTTT.

The CDR3 coding sequence is TGTGCCAGCAGCTTGGAGCAATTGAACACTGAAGCTTTCTTT. Its translation: CASSLEQLNTEAFF. This rearrangement joins TRBV5-8 to TRBJ1-1; D unresolved. Looked up from germline, CDR1 is SGHTS and CDR2 is YDEGEE. Trimming cost V 0 bases and J 0 bases, with 6 bases left between them. The CDR3 contains 14 residues.

The CDR3 sequence: CATTDMLNYGYTF. The CDR3 nucleotides are TGTGCCACAACAGACATGCTTAACTATGGCTACACCTTC. The rearrangement uses TRBV2 and TRBJ1-2; D not resolved. CDR1 and CDR2 from the germline V gene are SNHLY and FYNNEI. Trimming left V 10 bases short and J 1 base short, with 13 bases between. The CDR3 runs 13 residues.

V is TRBV7-8 and J is TRBJ1-1, with 9 nucleotides matching TRBD1. V was pared by 4 bases and J by 2 bases, with 11 bases of the junction left unmatched. The CDR3 runs 17 residues. In germline, CDR1 is SGHVS, CDR2 FQNEAQ. CDR3 nucleotide sequence: TGTGCCAGCAGCTCAGGGGGGACAGGGAGGATTAACACTGAAGCTTTCTTT. It codes for CASSSGGTGRINTEAFF.

DNA for the CDR3: TGCGCCAGCAGCCCCGGACAGGGGAGGGCCAACGTCCTGACTTTC. Translated, it gives CASSPGQGRANVLTF. The V call is TRBV4-3, the J call TRBJ2-6; TRBD1 agrees at 9 bases. The length of the CDR3 is 15 residues. Losses at the gene ends were 4 bases for V and 5 bases for J; bases not matched to a gene: 3. Germline lookup yields CDR1 LGHNA and CDR2 YSLEER.

Worth noting for this clone: Distinct nucleotide sequences in the sample also encode this CDR3. The genes are TRBV2 and TRBJ1-5; D is possibly TRBD1 (6 bases). V was trimmed by 2 bases and J by 1 base, leaving 6 bases between them. This CDR3 has 14 residues. Looked up from germline, CDR1 is SNHLY and CDR2 is FYNNEI. CDR3 DNA sequence: TGTGCCAGCAGTGAACAGGGGAGCAATCAGCCCCAGCATTTT. Amino acids: CASSEQGSNQPQHF.

J is TRBJ1-6 and V is TRBV9; D not certain. CDR1 and CDR2 from the germline V gene are SGDLS and YYNGEE. V was shortened by 3 bases and J by 15 bases, with 13 bases between the two germline ends. The CDR3 is 12 amino acids. The CDR3 DNA reads TGTGCCAGCAGCGGTGACACAGCTCTCCTCCACTTT. Protein product: CASSGDTALLHF.

This clone was recorded once. V gene TRBV27 combines with J gene TRBJ2-7; the D gene is possibly TRBD1 (5 bases). Trimming stripped 0 bases from V and 1 base from J, with 13 bases between. CDR1 and CDR2 from the germline V gene are MNHEY and SMNVEV (reference sequence). The CDR3 is 16 residues long. The CDR3, as DNA: TGTGCCAGCAGTTTATCGGGGCTCACGAGGTCCTACGAGCAGTACTTC. Translating it yields CASSLSGLTRSYEQYF.

V and J are TRBV6-5 and TRBJ1-1; D is undetermined. Germline values: CDR1 MNHEY, CDR2 SVGAGI. This CDR3 is built from 15 residues. Trimming took off 2 bases at V and 1 base at J, with 11 bases between the two ends. The CDR3 DNA follows: TGTGCCAGCAGTTACCTCAGTTTGTGGAACACTGAAGCTTTCTTT. It yields the protein CASSYLSLWNTEAFF.

V usage is TRBV6-5 and J usage is TRBJ2-2, with D uncertain. CDR1 MNHEY and CDR2 SVGAGI come from the germline V gene. The CDR3 contains 13 residues. V was trimmed by 2 bases and J by 10 bases, leaving 11 bases between them. CDR3 sequence (DNA): TGTGCCAGCAGTTACAGGCAGGAAAAGGAGCTGTTTTTT. Amino acid sequence: CASSYRQEKELFF.

The CDR3 loop reads CASSLDTTNYGYTF. Written as DNA, the CDR3 is TGTGCCAGCAGCCTGGACACCACTAACTATGGCTACACCTTC. This chain links TRBV5-8 with TRBJ1-2; the D gene is possibly TRBD1 (5 bases). Germline V gene sequence: CDR1 SGHTS, CDR2 YDEGEE. V was cut by 4 bases and J by 0 bases, with 10 bases left in between. This CDR3 spans 14 amino acids.

This clone was seen more than once but under ten times. The chain carries TRBV19 and TRBJ1-5; the D gene is possibly TRBD1 (6 bases). Per germline, CDR1 LNHDA and CDR2 SQIVND (reference sequence). The CDR3 consists of 14 residues. Trimming removed 5 bases from V and 3 bases from J, with 11 bases in between. The CDR3 sequence: CASSPPGANQPQHF. The DNA of the CDR3 is TGTGCCAGTAGTCCCCCAGGGGCCAATCAGCCCCAGCATTTT.

This chain uses TRBV9 with TRBJ2-5, with 7 bases matching TRBD2. The CDR3 is made up of 15 amino acids. CDR1 is SGDLS and CDR2 is YYNGEE in the germline V gene. The V segment lost 3 bases and the J segment 5 bases; nucleotides outside the gene matches: 10. The CDR3 reads CASSARGRDGETQYF. For the CDR3, the DNA is TGTGCCAGCAGCGCCCGGGGGAGGGACGGTGAGACCCAGTACTTC. The full variable domain, in which reference TRBV9 and TRBJ2-5 provide the parts outside the CDR3, is DSGVTQTPKHLITATGQRVTLRCSPRSGDLSVYWYQQSLDQGLQFLIQYYNGEERAKGNILERFSAQQFPDLHSELNLSSLELGDSALYFCASSARGRDGETQYFGPGTRLLVL.

This clone was seen once. This chain joins TRBV4-1 and TRBJ2-2; 9 nucleotides match TRBD1. The trim removed 3 bases at V and 5 bases at J, leaving 13 bases unmatched. This CDR3 is built from 18 residues. Germline V CDR1 and CDR2: MGHRA, YSYEKL. The CDR3 DNA is TGCGCCAGCAGCCAGTCGGCCGGGACAGGGAAAGGTACCGGGGAGCTGTTTTTT. This codes for CASSQSAGTGKGTGELFF.

The chain has TRBV7-2 and TRBJ2-5, with 14 bases matching TRBD2. CDR1 and CDR2 from the germline V gene are SGHTA and FQGNSA. CDR3 length: 17 residues. V gave up 1 base and J gave up 1 base; unmatched junction bases: 2. For the CDR3, the DNA is TGTGCCAGCAGCTTAGTCGGACTAGCGGGGGGCCAAGAGACCCAGTACTTC. Its translation: CASSLVGLAGGQETQYF.

The chain uses TRBV28 and TRBJ1-6; D may be TRBD1 (5 bases). The CDR3 contains 17 residues. V lost 3 bases to trimming and J lost 3 bases, with 15 bases between them. The germline gives CDR1 MDHEN, CDR2 SYDVKM. The chain's CDR3 is CASSFGRLGDYNSPLHF. The CDR3 nucleotides read TGTGCCAGCAGTTTCGGGAGGTTAGGGGACTATAATTCACCCCTCCACTTT.

The chain recombines TRBV7-9 with TRBJ2-1, with TRBD2 as a possible D gene (7 bases). The CDR3 consists of 17 residues. V was clipped by 5 bases and J by 4 bases, with 21 bases between them. Germline V CDR1 and CDR2: SEHNR, FQNEAQ (reference sequence). The CDR3, as DNA: TGTGCCAGCAGCCCAGCATCGACGGGGGGCGCGTACAATGAGCAGTTCTTC. It is translated as CASSPASTGGAYNEQFF.

This clone turned up a few times. J is TRBJ2-2 and V is TRBV14; D remains ambiguous. V gave up 2 bases and J gave up 6 bases, with 7 bases separating them. Germline V CDR1 and CDR2: SGHDN, FVKESK. The CDR3 sequence is 13 residues long. CDR3 DNA sequence: TGTGCCAGCAGCCAAACATTCTCCGGGGAGCTGTTTTTT. Amino acid sequence: CASSQTFSGELFF.

The chain has TRBV7-2 and TRBJ2-1; 7 positions match TRBD1. The CDR3 spans 15 residues. V trimming: 5 bases; J trimming: 2 bases; junction bases outside the gene matches: 6. The V gene's germline CDR1 is SGHTA and CDR2 FQGNSA. In nucleotides, the CDR3 is TGTGCCAGCAGCCCCAGACAGGGCCCCTACAATGAGCAGTTCTTC. This encodes CASSPRQGPYNEQFF.